This TCR beta chain was obtained from a study of blood T cell repertoires in COVID-19. About the research overall: Collection of acute and convalescent COVID-19 samples took place in the United States, Italy and Spain.

V was clipped by 5 bases and J by 5 bases; unmatched bases: 2. CDR1 is SNHLY and CDR2 is FYNNEI in the germline V gene. There are 13 residues in the CDR3. Repertoires were generated with immunoSEQ multiplex PCR, while TCRdb's copy carries only in-frame clones and drops some. The sample includes hundreds of thousands of clones, 85% to 90% of them seen just once. The TCR was taken from a man aged 25-45 years who had recovered from COVID-19. Source material: PBMCs or T cells enriched from blood (not recorded which). The rearrangement joins TRBV2 to TRBJ2-2; TRBD1 aligns across 7 bases. The CDR3 protein is CASSLQGTGELFF. The CDR3 DNA sequence: TGTGCCAGCAGTCTACAGGGGACCGGGGAGCTGTTTTTT.